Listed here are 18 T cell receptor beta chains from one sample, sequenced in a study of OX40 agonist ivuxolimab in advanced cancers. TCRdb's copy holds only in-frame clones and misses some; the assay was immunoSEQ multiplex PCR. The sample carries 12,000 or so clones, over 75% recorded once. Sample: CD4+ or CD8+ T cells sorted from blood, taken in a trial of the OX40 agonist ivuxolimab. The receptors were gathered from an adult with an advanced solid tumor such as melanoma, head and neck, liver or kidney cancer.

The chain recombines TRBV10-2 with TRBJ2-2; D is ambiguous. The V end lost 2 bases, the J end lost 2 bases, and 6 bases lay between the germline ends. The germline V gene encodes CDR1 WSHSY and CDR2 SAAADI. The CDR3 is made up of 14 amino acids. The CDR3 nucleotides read TGCGCCAGCAGTGAGGACACTAACACCGGGGAGCTGTTTTTT. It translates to CASSEDTNTGELFF.

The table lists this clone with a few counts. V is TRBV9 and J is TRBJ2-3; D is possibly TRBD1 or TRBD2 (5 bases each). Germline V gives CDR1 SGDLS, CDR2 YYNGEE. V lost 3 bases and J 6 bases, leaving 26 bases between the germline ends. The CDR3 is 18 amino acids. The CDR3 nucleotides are TGTGCCAGCAGCGCAAGCCTTTTCGGGACCCCACCTGGGGATACGCAGTATTTT. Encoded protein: CASSASLFGTPPGDTQYF. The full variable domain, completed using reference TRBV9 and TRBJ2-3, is DSGVTQTPKHLITATGQRVTLRCSPRSGDLSVYWYQQSLDQGLQFLIQYYNGEERAKGNILERFSAQQFPDLHSELNLSSLELGDSALYFCASSASLFGTPPGDTQYFGPGTRLTVL.

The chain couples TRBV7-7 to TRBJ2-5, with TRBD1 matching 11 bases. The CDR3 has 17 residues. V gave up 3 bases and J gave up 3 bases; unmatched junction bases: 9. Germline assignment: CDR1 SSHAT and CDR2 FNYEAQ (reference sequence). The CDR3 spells CASSLFTGTGGEETQYF. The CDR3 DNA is TGTGCCAGCAGCTTGTTTACCGGGACAGGGGGAGAAGAGACCCAGTACTTC.

CDR3 protein: CASSLALSYEQYF. The CDR3 region has the DNA TGTGCCAGCAGCTTAGCGCTCTCCTACGAGCAGTACTTC. The V call is TRBV7-9, the J call TRBJ2-7; no clear D. Between the trimmed V and J ends, which lost 0 bases and 0 bases, there was a span of 3 bases. The CDR3 runs to 13 residues. Germline assignment: CDR1 SEHNR and CDR2 FQNEAQ (reference sequence).

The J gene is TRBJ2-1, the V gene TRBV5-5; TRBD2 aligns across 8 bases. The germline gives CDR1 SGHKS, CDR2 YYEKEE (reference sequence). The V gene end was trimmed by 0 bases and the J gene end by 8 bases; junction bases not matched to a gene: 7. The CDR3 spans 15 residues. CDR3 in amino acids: CASSLALREVDEQFF. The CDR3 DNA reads TGTGCCAGCAGCTTGGCCTTGCGGGAGGTCGATGAGCAGTTCTTC.

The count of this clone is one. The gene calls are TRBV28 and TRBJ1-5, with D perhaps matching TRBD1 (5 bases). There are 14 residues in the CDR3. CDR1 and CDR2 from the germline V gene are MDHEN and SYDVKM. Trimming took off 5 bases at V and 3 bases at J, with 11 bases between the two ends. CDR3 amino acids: CASSPPGINQPQHF. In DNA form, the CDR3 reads TGTGCCAGCAGTCCGCCAGGGATCAATCAGCCCCAGCATTTT.

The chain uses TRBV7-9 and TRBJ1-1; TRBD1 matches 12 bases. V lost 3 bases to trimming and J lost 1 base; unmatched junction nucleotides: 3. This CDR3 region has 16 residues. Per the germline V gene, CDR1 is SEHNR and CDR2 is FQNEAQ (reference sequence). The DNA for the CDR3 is TGTGCCAGCAGCTTCGGGACAGGGGGCCCGAACACTGAAGCTTTCTTT. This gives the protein CASSFGTGGPNTEAFF.

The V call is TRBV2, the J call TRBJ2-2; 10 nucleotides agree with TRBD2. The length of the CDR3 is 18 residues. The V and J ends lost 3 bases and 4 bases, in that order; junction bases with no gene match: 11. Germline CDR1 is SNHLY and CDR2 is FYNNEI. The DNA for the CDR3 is TGTGCCAGCAGTGATGGTAGCGGGGGGCCCGGGGTCACCGGGGAGCTGTTTTTT. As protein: CASSDGSGGPGVTGELFF.

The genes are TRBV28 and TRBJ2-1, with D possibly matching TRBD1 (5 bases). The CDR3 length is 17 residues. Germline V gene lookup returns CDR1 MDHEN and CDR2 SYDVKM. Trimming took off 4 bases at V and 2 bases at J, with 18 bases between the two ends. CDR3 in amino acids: CASSSTLGVMTYNEQFF. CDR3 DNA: TGTGCCAGCAGTTCCACCTTAGGGGTGATGACCTACAATGAGCAGTTCTTC.

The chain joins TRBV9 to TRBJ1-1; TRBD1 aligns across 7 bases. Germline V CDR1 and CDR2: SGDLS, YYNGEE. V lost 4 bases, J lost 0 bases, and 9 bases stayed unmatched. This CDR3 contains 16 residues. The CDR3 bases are TGTGCCAGCAGCTCAGGGGGTGGCACACTGAACACTGAAGCTTTCTTT. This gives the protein CASSSGGGTLNTEAFF.

The DNA for the CDR3 is TGTGCCAGCAGCTCACAATCCTATGGCTACACCTTC. Protein sequence: CASSSQSYGYTF. The V call is TRBV5-7, the J call TRBJ1-2; no definite D call. TRBV5-7 is classed as an ORF, of uncertain function. Trimming cost V 3 bases and J 4 bases, with 7 bases left between them. This CDR3 is built from 12 residues.

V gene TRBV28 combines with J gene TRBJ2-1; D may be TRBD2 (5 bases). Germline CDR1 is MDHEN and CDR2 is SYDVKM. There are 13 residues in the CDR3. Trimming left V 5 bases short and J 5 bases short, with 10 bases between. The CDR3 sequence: CASSERKNNEQFF. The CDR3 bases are TGTGCCAGCAGTGAGCGGAAGAACAATGAGCAGTTCTTC.

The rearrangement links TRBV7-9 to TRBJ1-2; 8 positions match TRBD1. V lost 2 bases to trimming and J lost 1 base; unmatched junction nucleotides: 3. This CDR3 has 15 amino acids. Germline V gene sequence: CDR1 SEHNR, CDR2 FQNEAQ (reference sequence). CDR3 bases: TGTGCCAGCAGCTTACAGGGACAGGTTAACTATGGCTACACCTTC. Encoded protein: CASSLQGQVNYGYTF.

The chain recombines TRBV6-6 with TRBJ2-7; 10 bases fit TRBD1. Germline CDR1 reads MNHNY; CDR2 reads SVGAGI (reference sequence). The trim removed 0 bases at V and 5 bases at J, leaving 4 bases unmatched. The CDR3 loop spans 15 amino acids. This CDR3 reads CASSYSGTGEHEQYF. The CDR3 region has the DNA TGTGCCAGCAGTTACTCCGGGACAGGGGAACACGAGCAGTACTTC.

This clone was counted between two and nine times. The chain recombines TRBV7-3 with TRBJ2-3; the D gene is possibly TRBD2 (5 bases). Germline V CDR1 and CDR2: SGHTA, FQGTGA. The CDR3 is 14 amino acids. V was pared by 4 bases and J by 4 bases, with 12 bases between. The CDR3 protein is CASSSGLHPDTQYF. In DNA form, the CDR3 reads TGTGCCAGCAGCTCCGGACTGCACCCAGATACGCAGTATTTT.

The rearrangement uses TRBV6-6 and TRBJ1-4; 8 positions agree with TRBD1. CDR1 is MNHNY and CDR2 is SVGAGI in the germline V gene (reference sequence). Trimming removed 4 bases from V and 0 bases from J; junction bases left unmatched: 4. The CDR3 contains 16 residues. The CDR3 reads CASSLQQGATNEKLFF. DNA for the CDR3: TGTGCCAGCAGTTTACAACAGGGGGCAACTAATGAAAAACTGTTTTTT.

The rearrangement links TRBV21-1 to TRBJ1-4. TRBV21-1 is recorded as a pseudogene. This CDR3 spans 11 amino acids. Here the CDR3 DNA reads TGTGCCAGCAGCAAAAATGAAAAACTGTTTTTT. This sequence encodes CASSKNEKLFF.

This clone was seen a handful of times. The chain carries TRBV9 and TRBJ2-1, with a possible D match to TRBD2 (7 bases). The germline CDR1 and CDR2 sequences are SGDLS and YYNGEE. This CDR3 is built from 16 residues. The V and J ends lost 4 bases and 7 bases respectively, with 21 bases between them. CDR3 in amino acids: CASSPGMGGALNEQFF. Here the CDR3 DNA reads TGTGCCAGCAGCCCCGGGATGGGGGGGGCCTTGAATGAGCAGTTCTTC.